The entry below gives a single T cell receptor beta chain sequence along with its context. Which antigen it targets is not known. Base qualities are missing; no much larger clone stands one base away. The data are from a study of cytomegalovirus exposure and HLA in healthy donors (dated by TCRdb to 2015 to 2018). As for the study more broadly: The 650 to 750 repertoires of the first cohort and the roughly 120 validation repertoires were produced on the same platform, according to a later analysis. Besides the first cohort of 550 to 750 subjects, a separate validation cohort made up of 95 to 150 different subjects was used. To predict cytomegalovirus infection status, the study brought together high-throughput TCR immunosequencing, statistical association of individual TCRs with disease status, and machine learning. The study was designed to test whether signatures of past pathogen exposure could be identified by cataloging public T cell receptors.

Results and caveats for the whole study, not just this receptor: In the study, some 180 TCR beta chains were listed as associated with cytomegalovirus. Most TCR sequences were seen in very few donors, while some public TCRs were found in many individuals. Cytomegalovirus status was reported to be diagnosed by the classifier with high specificity and sensitivity in both the original and validation cohorts. The validation cohort had no HLA typing available for a later analysis, so co-occurrence within that cohort was assessed over all 130 or so repertoires. A few of the identified cytomegalovirus-associated TCR beta chains were confirmed in vitro to be specific for cytomegalovirus antigens. The authors suggested that the approach could potentially be generalized to other disease states and immunological phenotypes. In a later analysis, TCRs clustered in the first cohort were found to also tend to co-occur in the 110 or so validation repertoires, with about 94% of cluster scores above 0.

The donors were included in the validation cohort of 100 to 150 subjects, a group kept apart from the approximately 650-subject first cohort. The CDR1 and CDR2 encoded by the germline V gene are MNHNS and SASEGT. Its CDR3 holds 14 amino acids, cysteine through phenylalanine. Only the CDR3 part of the read is kept: 42 bases, read in frame from the first base. The junction shows trimming of 8 bases on V and 6 bases on J, and the gene matches do not reach 7 bases of it. Libraries were built with the immunoSEQ multiplex PCR assay. As for the original processing: To diagnose cytomegalovirus status from the catalog of TCR beta chain sequences, a statistical classification framework was built. As stored in TCRdb, this immuneACCESS dataset retains in-frame rearrangements with V and J assigned. A fraction of the clones does not appear; measured against another copy, unresolved V genes explain less than half of the discrepancy, and the remainder lacks a known reason. The DNA gave D and trimming, while V, J and clone size come from that table. For this sample the table gives roughly 75,000 clones, of which around four fifths were detected only once. The top ten clones comprise under 3.5% of the sample.

Source material: PBMCs. Rearrangement joined TRBV6-1 to TRBJ2-2, with 9 bases in between that match TRBD1. The sequence derives from a man aged 25 to 45 in good health and CMV-seronegative. The CDR3 reads CASQGQGSSGELFF. The sequenced DNA: TGTGCCAGCCAGGGACAGGGAAGTTCCGGGGAGCTGTTTTTT.